A selection of T cell receptor beta chains follows, all from one sample in a study of shared clonotypes between healthy human individuals. Method: immunoSEQ multiplex PCR; TCRdb's copy keeps in-frame clones and lacks some. Of roughly 2.2 million clones in the sample, more than 85% are singletons; the top ten hold 0.39%. Specimen: naive CD4+ T cells from PBMCs. All receptors derive from a man aged 18 to 29 in good health. Some clones in this sample may be carry-over from other donors' samples. CDR3s include the opening cysteine and the closing phenylalanine or tryptophan. Clone size appears in some rows only: once, few, many, or a class for an expanded clone.

>TRBV6-1|TRBJ2-1|-
CASSSGTSGSNEQFF
>TRBV7-8|TRBJ1-5|-
CASSLAPDRLQGPQHF
>TRBV11-1|TRBJ2-6|once
CASHGANVLTF
>TRBV9|TRBJ2-7|-
CASSVAQASYEQYF
>TRBV7-3|TRBJ2-3|-
CASSLTPESGDTQYF
>TRBV5-4|TRBJ2-3|once
CASSPGLGSDTQYF
>TRBV19|TRBJ2-3|-
CASSIRFVSVQDTQYF
>TRBV28|TRBJ2-7|-
CASSPSGQGPHYEQYF
>TRBV29-1|TRBJ2-3|-
CSVDDPRGRGTDTQYF
>TRBV30|TRBJ1-2|-
CAWSGAPTNYGYTF
>TRBV5-1|TRBJ1-3|-
CASSPGGSGNTIYF
>TRBV28|TRBJ2-2|-
CASKTGGHDTGELFF
>TRBV30|TRBJ1-4|-
CAWSVLGKGPSGEKLFF
>TRBV5-1|TRBJ1-1|-
CASSLEGATEAFF
>TRBV18|TRBJ1-1|-
CASSPPAKSEAFF
>TRBV5-1|TRBJ1-4|-
CASSLGTGQVGEKLFF
>TRBV19|TRBJ1-5|few
CASNPDRVSQPQHF
>TRBV5-1|TRBJ2-1|-
CASSLYGTSVIVSYNEQFF
>TRBV5-1|TRBJ1-1|-
CASRHEDRATEAFF
>TRBV28|TRBJ2-2|-
CASSLSGTGGTGELFF
>TRBV7-9|TRBJ1-1|-
CASSLPTFEAFF
>TRBV15|TRBJ2-1|-
CATSRVLPEQFF
>TRBV5-1|TRBJ1-1|few
CASSLGVNTEAFF
>TRBV9|TRBJ2-3|-
CASSRGQARSYTDTQYF
>TRBV29-1|TRBJ2-7|once
CSVERGRANEQYF
>TRBV19|TRBJ2-1|-
CASSQTGSIPPPLQFF
>TRBV7-7|TRBJ2-1|-
CASSQDRFNEQFF
>TRBV14|TRBJ2-3|-
CASSQGLPDTQYF
>TRBV2|TRBJ1-3|-
CASSESTGGNTIYF
>TRBV5-6|TRBJ2-4|-
CASSLAGVNIQYF
>TRBV5-3|TRBJ1-3|-
CARRPEGTGNTIYF
>TRBV5-6|TRBJ1-5|few
CASSRQGSNQPQHF
>TRBV10-3|TRBJ2-5|-
CAIRTGPKGETQYF
>TRBV6-5|TRBJ1-1|-
CASTGGAEAFF
>TRBV6-1|TRBJ1-2|-
CASSEKSQNGNGYTF
>TRBV5-1|TRBJ2-2|once
CASSLVPGADTGELFF
>TRBV9|TRBJ2-2|-
CASSGDRPNTGELFF
>TRBV4-3|TRBJ2-2|-
CASSLRVVAGKAGELFF
>TRBV21-1|TRBJ1-4|-
CASPTTPRVTQGEKLFF
>TRBV18|TRBJ1-5|-
CASSRGQSNQPQHF
>TRBV27|TRBJ2-2|once
CASSNLGLHTGELFF
>TRBV19|TRBJ2-5|-
CASSSGTAEETQYF
>TRBV29-1|TRBJ1-1|few
CSARDHGGQAFF
>TRBV11-2|TRBJ2-1|-
CASSSYGGRHYNEQFF
>TRBV5-8|TRBJ1-2|-
CASSLQRFPPWGYTF
>TRBV18|TRBJ1-2|-
CASSPGTGDGYGYTF
>TRBV7-2|TRBJ2-7|-
CASSLGQGIYEQYF
>TRBV4-1|TRBJ2-3|-
CASSQDRGKLGSRYF
>TRBV7-9|TRBJ1-1|once
CASMRWQDNTEAFF
>TRBV27|TRBJ2-3|-
CASRDRGRGTDTQYF
>TRBV7-2|TRBJ1-5|-
CASSLVAGYQPQHF
>TRBV5-1|TRBJ1-2|-
CASSLASNYGYTF
>TRBV4-1|TRBJ2-5|-
CASSQDRPGRGGIETQYF
>TRBV30|TRBJ1-3|-
CAWSVVWDSGNTIYF
>TRBV5-5|TRBJ2-7|-
CASSLASSPSYEQYF